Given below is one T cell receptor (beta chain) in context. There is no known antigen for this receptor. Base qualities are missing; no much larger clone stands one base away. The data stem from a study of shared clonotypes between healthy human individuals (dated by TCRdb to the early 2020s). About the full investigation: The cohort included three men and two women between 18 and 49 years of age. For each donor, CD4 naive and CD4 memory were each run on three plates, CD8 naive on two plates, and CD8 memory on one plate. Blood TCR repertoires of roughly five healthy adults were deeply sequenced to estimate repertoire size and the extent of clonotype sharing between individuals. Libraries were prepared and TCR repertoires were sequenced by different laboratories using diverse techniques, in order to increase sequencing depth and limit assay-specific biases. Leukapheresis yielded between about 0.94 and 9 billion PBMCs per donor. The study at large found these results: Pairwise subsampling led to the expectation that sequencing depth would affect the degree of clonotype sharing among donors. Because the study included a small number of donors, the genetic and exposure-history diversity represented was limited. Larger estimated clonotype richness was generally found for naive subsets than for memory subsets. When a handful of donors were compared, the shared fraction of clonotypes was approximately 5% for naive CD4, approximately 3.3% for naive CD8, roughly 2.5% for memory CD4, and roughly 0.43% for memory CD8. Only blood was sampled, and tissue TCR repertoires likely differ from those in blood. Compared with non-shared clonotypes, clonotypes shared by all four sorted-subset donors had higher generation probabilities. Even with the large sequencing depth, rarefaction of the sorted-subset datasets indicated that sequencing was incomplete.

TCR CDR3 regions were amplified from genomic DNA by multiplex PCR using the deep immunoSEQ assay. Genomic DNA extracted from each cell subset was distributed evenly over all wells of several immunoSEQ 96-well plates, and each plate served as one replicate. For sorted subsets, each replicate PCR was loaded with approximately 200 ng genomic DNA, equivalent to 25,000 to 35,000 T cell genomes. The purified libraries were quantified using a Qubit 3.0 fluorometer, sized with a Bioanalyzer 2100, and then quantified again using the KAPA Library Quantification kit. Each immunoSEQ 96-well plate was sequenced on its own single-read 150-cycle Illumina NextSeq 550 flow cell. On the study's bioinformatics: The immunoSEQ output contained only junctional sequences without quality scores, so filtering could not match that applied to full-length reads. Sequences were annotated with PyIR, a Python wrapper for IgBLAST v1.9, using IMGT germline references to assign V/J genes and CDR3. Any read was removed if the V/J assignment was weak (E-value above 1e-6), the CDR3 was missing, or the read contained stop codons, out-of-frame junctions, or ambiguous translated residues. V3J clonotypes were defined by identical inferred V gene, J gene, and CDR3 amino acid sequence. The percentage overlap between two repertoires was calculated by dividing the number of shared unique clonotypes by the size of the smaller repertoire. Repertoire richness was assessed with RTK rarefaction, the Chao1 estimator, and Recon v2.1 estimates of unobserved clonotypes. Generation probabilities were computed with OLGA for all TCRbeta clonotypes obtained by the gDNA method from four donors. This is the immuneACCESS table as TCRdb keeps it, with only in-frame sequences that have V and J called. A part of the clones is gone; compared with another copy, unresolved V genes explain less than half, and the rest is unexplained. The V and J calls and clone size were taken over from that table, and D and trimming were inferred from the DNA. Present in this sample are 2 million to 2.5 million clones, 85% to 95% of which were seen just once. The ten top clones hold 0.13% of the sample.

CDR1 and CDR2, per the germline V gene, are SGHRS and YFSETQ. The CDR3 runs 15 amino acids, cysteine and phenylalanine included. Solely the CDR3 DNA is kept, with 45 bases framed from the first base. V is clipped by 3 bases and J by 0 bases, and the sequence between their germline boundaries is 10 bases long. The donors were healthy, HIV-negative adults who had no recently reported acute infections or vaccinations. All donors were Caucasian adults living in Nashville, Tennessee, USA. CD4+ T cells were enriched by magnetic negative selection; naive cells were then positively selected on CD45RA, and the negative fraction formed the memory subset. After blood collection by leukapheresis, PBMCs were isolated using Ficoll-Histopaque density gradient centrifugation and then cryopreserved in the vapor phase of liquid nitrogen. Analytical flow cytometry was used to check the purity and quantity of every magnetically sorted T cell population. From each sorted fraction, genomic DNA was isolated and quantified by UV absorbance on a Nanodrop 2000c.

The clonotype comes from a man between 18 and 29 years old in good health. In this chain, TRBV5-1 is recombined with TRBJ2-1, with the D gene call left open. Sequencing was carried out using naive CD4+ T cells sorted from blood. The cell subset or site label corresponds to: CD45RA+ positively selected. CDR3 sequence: CASSSALSSYNEQFF. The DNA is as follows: TGCGCCAGCAGCTCCGCCCTGAGCTCCTACAATGAGCAGTTCTTC.